The next 21 T cell receptor beta chains were all read from a single sample in a study of graft-versus-host responses after intestinal transplantation. Which antigens these TCRs recognize remains unknown. Repertoires were generated with immunoSEQ multiplex PCR, while TCRdb's copy carries only in-frame clones and drops some. The sample lists some 100,000 clones; 90% to 95% were seen once. The sample here was unstimulated CD8+ T cells sorted from spleen or lymph node cells, taken before transplant. These TCRs come from a human donor who was the organ donor for an intestinal transplant.

This chain joins TRBV27 and TRBJ2-3, with D perhaps TRBD2 (6 bases). Germline assignment: CDR1 MNHEY and CDR2 SMNVEV (reference sequence). The CDR3 consists of 15 residues. Trimming took off 5 bases at V and 2 bases at J, with 14 bases between the two ends. The chain's CDR3 is CASSGGDFLTDTQYF. Here the CDR3 DNA reads TGTGCCAGCAGTGGAGGGGACTTCCTCACAGATACGCAGTATTTT.

J is TRBJ1-5 and V is TRBV7-8; no clear D gene. CDR1 is SGHVS, CDR2 FQNEAQ, per germline. CDR3 size: 12 residues. The germline V and J ends were trimmed by 5 bases and 5 bases, with 7 bases remaining between them. CDR3 sequence: CASSPQDQPQHF. CDR3 coding DNA: TGTGCCAGCAGCCCTCAGGATCAGCCCCAGCATTTT.

The gene calls are TRBV7-2 and TRBJ2-7; TRBD2 is a possible D gene (6 bases). The length of the CDR3 is 12 residues. Germline CDR1 SGHTA, CDR2 FQGNSA. V lost 5 bases, J lost 5 bases, and 10 bases lay in between. The CDR3 coding sequence is TGTGCCAGCAGCCTGACTAGAGACGAGCAGTACTTC. This translates into CASSLTRDEQYF.

The chain joins TRBV30 to TRBJ2-1; D may be TRBD2 (6 bases). V shed 5 bases and J shed 4 bases, with 12 bases lying between them. The CDR3 totals 13 residues. Germline V CDR1 and CDR2: GTSNPN, SVGIG (reference sequence). The CDR3 nucleotides read TGTGCCTGGGGCTCAGGAGGGTACAATGAGCAGTTCTTC. This encodes CAWGSGGYNEQFF.

This chain uses TRBV23-1 with TRBJ1-5; 8 bases align to TRBD1. TRBV23-1 is given ORF status, its function remaining uncertain. This CDR3 region has 18 residues. The V segment lost 0 bases and the J segment 2 bases; nucleotides outside the gene matches: 9. CDR3 residues: CASSQSPDREGGNQPQHF. For the CDR3, the DNA is TGCGCCAGCAGTCAATCGCCGGACAGGGAGGGCGGCAATCAGCCCCAGCATTTT.

This clone was detected only a few times. The chain couples TRBV2 to TRBJ2-7, with 9 bases matching TRBD1. Germline loops: CDR1 SNHLY, CDR2 FYNNEI. The CDR3 contains 14 residues. V shed 4 bases, J shed 4 bases, and the junction held 5 bases outside the gene matches. CDR3 bases: TGTGCCAGCAGTGCTTCGACAGGGGGGTACGAGCAGTACTTC. Translating it yields CASSASTGGYEQYF.

The chain uses TRBV2 and TRBJ2-7; D is uncertain. In germline, CDR1 is SNHLY, CDR2 FYNNEI. Trimming cost V 3 bases and J 0 bases, with 12 bases left between them. The CDR3 extends over 15 amino acids. For the CDR3, the DNA is TGTGCCAGCAGTGATATTCTCGGTCTCTCCTACGAGCAGTACTTC. Its translation: CASSDILGLSYEQYF.

The rearrangement uses TRBV5-6 and TRBJ2-7; 9 bases line up with TRBD1. The germline V gene encodes CDR1 SGHDT and CDR2 YYEEEE. The CDR3 is 14 amino acids. The V gene end was trimmed by 2 bases and the J gene end by 1 base; junction bases not matched to a gene: 1. Here the CDR3 reads CASSFGTGSYEQYF. CDR3 in DNA: TGTGCCAGCAGCTTTGGGACAGGGTCCTACGAGCAGTACTTC.

The chain joins TRBV6-5 to TRBJ2-5; the match to TRBD2 covers 9 bases. After removal of 0 bases from V and 3 bases from J, the junction contained 5 bases not matched to a gene. This CDR3 is built from 16 residues. Germline values: CDR1 MNHEY, CDR2 SVGAGI. The CDR3, as DNA: TGTGCCAGCAGTTACTCCCCGGCGGGAGGGGAAGAGACCCAGTACTTC. Its protein product is CASSYSPAGGEETQYF.

V and J are TRBV7-9 and TRBJ2-3; 7 bases are shared with TRBD2. The germline V gene has CDR1 SEHNR and CDR2 FQNEAQ (reference sequence). The trim removed 5 bases at V and 2 bases at J, leaving 4 bases unmatched. CDR3 length: 14 residues. For the CDR3, the DNA is TGTGCCAGCAGCCGGGGACTATACACAGATACGCAGTATTTT. Amino acid sequence: CASSRGLYTDTQYF.

This rearrangement joins TRBV5-1 to TRBJ1-2, with TRBD1 as a possible D gene (5 bases). Trimming removed 9 bases at V and 4 bases at J, with 13 bases between. Germline CDR1 is SGHRS and CDR2 is YFSETQ. The CDR3 sequence is 12 residues long. The CDR3 bases are TGCGCCACCAGACGGGGGACCTATGGCTACACCTTC. Amino acid sequence: CATRRGTYGYTF.

This rearrangement joins TRBV5-6 to TRBJ1-1; D might be TRBD1 (6 bases). V shed 0 bases and J shed 10 bases, with 10 bases lying between them. This CDR3 has 12 amino acids. Germline-derived CDR1 and CDR2 are SGHDT and YYEEEE. CDR3 DNA: TGTGCCAGCAGCTTGGGGGGAGGGGGAGCTTTCTTT. Protein sequence: CASSLGGGGAFF.

This rearrangement joins TRBV11-2 to TRBJ1-1; D uncertain. This CDR3 has 15 residues. CDR1 is SGHAT and CDR2 is FQNNGV in the germline V gene. Trimming left V 4 bases short and J 4 bases short, with 16 bases between. The CDR3 DNA sequence: TGTGCCAGCAGCTCCGAATGGTCGGGAGGCACTGAAGCTTTCTTT. It specifies CASSSEWSGGTEAFF.

The CDR3, as DNA: TGTGCCAGCCGGGGGACAGGGGAAGAGACCCAGTACTTC. It yields the protein CASRGTGEETQYF. The chain links TRBV11-2 to TRBJ2-5; TRBD1 aligns across 10 bases. The CDR3 consists of 13 residues. Germline V gene sequence: CDR1 SGHAT, CDR2 FQNNGV. Unmatched junction bases numbered 3, after V lost 8 bases and J lost 3 bases.

The chain uses TRBV6-6 and TRBJ2-1; TRBD2 matches 15 bases. V lost 1 base and J lost 7; bases outside the gene matches: 2. Looked up from germline, CDR1 is MNHNY and CDR2 is SVGAGI (reference sequence). This CDR3 spans 16 amino acids. CDR3: CASSYWGTSGRNEQFF. DNA of the CDR3: TGTGCCAGCAGTTACTGGGGGACTAGCGGGAGGAATGAGCAGTTCTTC.

This clone was observed a single time. CDR3 coding DNA: TGTGCCAGCAGCCGGGCTTCGGGAGTAATCTCTGGAAACACCATATATTTT. It specifies CASSRASGVISGNTIYF. The chain links TRBV9 to TRBJ1-3; D is undetermined. Germline-derived CDR1 and CDR2 are SGDLS and YYNGEE. V was clipped by 4 bases and J by 0 bases, with 17 bases between them. The CDR3 spans 17 residues.

The CDR3 DNA reads as TGCGCCAGCAGCCAACGAGCGGGGGGGGAGACCCAGTACTTC. Protein: CASSQRAGGETQYF. The genes are TRBV4-1 and TRBJ2-5; the match to TRBD2 covers 10 bases. The CDR3 loop spans 14 amino acids. Trimming removed 2 bases from V and 5 bases from J; junction bases left unmatched: 2. Germline V gene data show CDR1 as MGHRA and CDR2 as YSYEKL.

This clone appeared a single time. This chain links TRBV25-1 with TRBJ2-3, with D maybe TRBD1 (5 bases). V shed 1 base and J shed 0 bases, with 11 bases lying between them. The germline gives CDR1 MGHDK, CDR2 SYGVNS. The CDR3 contains 16 residues. Here the CDR3 DNA reads TGTGCCAGCAGTGAATCCCCGACAGATAGCACAGATACGCAGTATTTT. Protein: CASSESPTDSTDTQYF.

CDR3 nucleotide sequence: TGTGCCAGCAGCTACGACACAGATACGCAGTATTTT. Amino acid sequence: CASSYDTDTQYF. The chain links TRBV27 to TRBJ2-3; D ambiguous. This CDR3 is 12 amino acids long. Trimming took 6 bases from V and 2 from J, leaving 6 bases between them. CDR1 and CDR2 (germline): MNHEY, SMNVEV (reference sequence).

The chain combines TRBV9 with TRBJ2-1, with TRBD2 identical over 7 bases. The V segment lost 4 bases and the J segment 9 bases; nucleotides outside the gene matches: 7. This CDR3 region has 13 residues. Germline assignment: CDR1 SGDLS and CDR2 YYNGEE. Here the CDR3 DNA reads TGTGCCAGCAGCAGTCGACTAGCCGGTGAGCAGTTCTTC. Protein product: CASSSRLAGEQFF.

This clone was detected once. The chain recombines TRBV4-1 with TRBJ1-1; 9 nucleotides line up with TRBD1. Germline V CDR1 and CDR2: MGHRA, YSYEKL. CDR3 length: 15 amino acids. The J segment lost 1 base and the V segment lost 4 bases, leaving 4 bases of the junction unmatched. The CDR3 coding sequence is TGCGCCAGCAGCCGACAGGGGGACCAGAACACTGAAGCTTTCTTT. Translated, it gives CASSRQGDQNTEAFF.